Each of the 2 T cell receptor beta chains below was sequenced from the same sample in a study of T cell changes during pregnancy in multiple sclerosis. Only in-frame clones appear in the TCRdb table, and some are missing; sequencing was by immunoSEQ multiplex PCR. The table includes 55,000 to 65,000 clones, about 94% detected once. The specimen was CD4+ T cells from peripheral blood mononuclear cells, collected before pregnancy. Every receptor here comes from a female donor with multiple sclerosis, enrolled in a pregnancy study.

This chain connects TRBV7-9 to TRBJ2-1; 10 nucleotides align to TRBD2. V was pared by 1 base and J by 5 bases, with 8 bases of the junction left unmatched. CDR1 and CDR2 (germline): SEHNR, FQNEAQ (reference sequence). The CDR3 runs to 17 residues. CDR3 nucleotide sequence: TGTGCCAGCAGCTTAGGTGTTGGGACTAGCGTTAACAATGAGCAGTTCTTC. This gives the protein CASSLGVGTSVNNEQFF. The full variable domain, its missing parts supplied by reference TRBV7-9 and TRBJ2-1, is DTGVSQNPRHKITKRGQNVTFRCDPISEHNRLYWYRQTLGQGPEFLTYFQNEAQLEKSRLLSDRFSAERPKGSFSTLEIQRTEQGDSAMYLCASSLGVGTSVNNEQFFGPGTRLTVL.

The chain links TRBV9 to TRBJ2-7, with 7 bases identical to TRBD1. This CDR3 contains 14 residues. V lost 3 bases and J lost 2; bases outside the gene matches: 5. The germline V gene has CDR1 SGDLS and CDR2 YYNGEE. The CDR3 DNA reads TGTGCCAGCAGCGCCGGACAGGCCCCCTACGAGCAGTACTTC. Its protein is CASSAGQAPYEQYF.